This T cell receptor (beta chain) was sequenced in a study of tumor-infiltrating lymphocytes in primary liver carcinoma. From around 500 ng total RNA, TCR beta cDNA was generated with a primer in the constant region. ARM-PCR, slightly modified, supplied the TCR beta libraries through three nested multiplex PCR rounds. TRBV1-TRBV30 forward and Cbeta reverse primers drove the first two approximately 11-cycle rounds. One entry per CDR3 protein, called by TCRdb with MiXCR from the multiplex PCR reads. The data contain some 190,000 distinct CDR3 sequences, 85% of them singletons. In regard to this clonotype: Its specificity is unknown.

This CDR3 region has 14 residues. In germline, CDR1 is SQVTM, CDR2 ANQGSEA. Trimming took off 6 bases at V and 6 bases at J, with 20 bases between the two ends. General study results and limits: Pairs comparing tumor with adjacent tissue or blood overlapped less than pairs drawn from tumor regions.

Co-extracted RNA and DNA came from roughly 20-30 mg of unsorted bulk tissue. Each tumor sample had over 85% viable tumor cells. The clonotype comes from a man aged 35 to 55 with primary liver carcinoma and hepatitis B virus infection. The sequenced sample consisted of tumor tissue from primary liver carcinoma. The genes are TRBV29-1 and TRBJ1-2, with a weak D call TRBD1 (5 bases). This chain's CDR3 is CSVLPDRDLNGYTF. The CDR3, as DNA: TGCAGCGTCCTCCCTGATAGGGACCTGAATGGCTACACCTTC.